This entry features one T cell receptor (beta chain) sequence. This entry belongs to a study of cytomegalovirus exposure and HLA in healthy donors. It was with 60 Vbeta and 13 Jbeta primers that the PCR ran. TCRdb's copy holds only in-frame clones and misses some; the assay was immunoSEQ multiplex PCR. The top ten hold around 9.3% of the sample, which has around 100,000 clones, about 81% seen once. The V and J ends lost 4 bases and 3 bases, in that order; junction bases with no gene match: 5. Germline CDR1 SGHKS, CDR2 YYEKEE (reference sequence). This CDR3 comprises 15 residues. Sequenced: PBMCs. The V call is TRBV5-5, the J call TRBJ1-5; 9 bases match TRBD1. This receptor was obtained from a man in his fifties or sixties in good health and CMV-seronegative. CDR3 sequence reads: CASSRQGDFNQPQHF. The DNA for the CDR3 is TGTGCCAGCAGCAGACAGGGGGACTTCAATCAGCCCCAGCATTTT.